Below are 31 T cell receptor beta chains sequenced from a single sample in a study of blood T cells in healthy people across ages. Alongside a J-beta primer mix, a sample-barcoded 5' primer served in a second PCR lasting roughly 6 to 11 cycles. A single record per CDR3 protein comes from TCRdb applying MiXCR to the 5' RACE reads. Of about 800,000 distinct CDR3 sequences in the sample, around 25% were seen once. The same sample was also studied in work on T cells of mothers and their children.

Sequenced material: blood. These TCRs come from a boy younger than 18 in good health.

V and J are TRBV29-1 and TRBJ1-1; no firm D call. The CDR3 covers 10 residues. Trimming removed 1 base at V and 4 bases at J, with 1 base between. Germline values: CDR1 SQVTM, CDR2 ANQGSEA. CDR3 bases: TGCAGCGTTGAAGTCACTGAAGCTTTCTTT. Encoded protein: CSVEVTEAFF.

This clonotype turned up a few times. This chain joins TRBV5-1 and TRBJ2-5; TRBD2 aligns across 8 bases. CDR1 is SGHRS, CDR2 YFSETQ, per germline. This CDR3 comprises 16 residues. After removal of 4 bases from V and 4 bases from J, the junction contained 12 bases not matched to a gene. The CDR3 sequence is CASSRGAGGVSETQYF. The DNA for the CDR3 is TGCGCCAGCAGCCGCGGGGCGGGAGGAGTCTCAGAGACCCAGTACTTC.

This clonotype was seen only a few times. This rearrangement joins TRBV7-8 to TRBJ2-1; 9 nucleotides line up with TRBD2. Trimming took 3 bases from V and 8 from J; bases not matched to a gene: 5. The V gene's germline CDR1 is SGHVS and CDR2 FQNEAQ. The CDR3 extends over 14 amino acids. Here the CDR3 DNA reads TGTGCCAGCAGCTTTTCCGGGACTAGCTATGAGCAGTTCTTC. Translated, it gives CASSFSGTSYEQFF.

The CDR3 here is CASSLAGGASSYEQYF. In DNA form, the CDR3 reads TGTGCCAGCAGCTTAGCGGGGGGCGCCAGCTCCTACGAGCAGTACTTC. V is TRBV7-9 and J is TRBJ2-7; either TRBD1 or TRBD2 may supply D (6 bases each). V was trimmed by 0 bases and J by 0 bases, leaving 12 bases between them. The CDR3 has 16 amino acids. Germline loops: CDR1 SEHNR, CDR2 FQNEAQ (reference sequence).

This clonotype was observed a handful of times. CDR3 loop: CASIWAGASGYTF. In nucleotides, the CDR3 is TGTGCCAGCATCTGGGCGGGGGCGTCTGGCTACACCTTC. This chain connects TRBV28 to TRBJ1-2, with D perhaps matching TRBD1 (6 bases). The germline V gene encodes CDR1 MDHEN and CDR2 SYDVKM. V dropped 7 bases and J dropped 7 bases, with 16 bases sitting between them. The CDR3 is 13 residues long.

The chain combines TRBV12-3 or TRBV12-4 with TRBJ2-7; TRBD1 aligns across 8 bases. V shed 3 bases, J shed 3 bases, and the junction held 10 bases outside the gene matches. CDR3 size: 16 residues. The chain's CDR3 is CASSFVSPDRGYEQYF. The DNA for the CDR3 is TGTGCCAGCAGTTTTGTATCTCCCGACAGGGGCTACGAGCAGTACTTC.

The chain joins TRBV15 to TRBJ2-5; 7 bases are a match to TRBD1. There are 15 residues in the CDR3. Per the germline V gene, CDR1 is LNHNV and CDR2 is YYDKDF (reference sequence). Germline trimming cut 7 bases from V and 2 bases from J; bases unmatched to any gene: 10. The CDR3: CATNRGPLGQETQYF. CDR3 DNA sequence: TGTGCCACCAACAGGGGACCTTTGGGGCAAGAGACCCAGTACTTC.

V is TRBV2 and J is TRBJ2-7; TRBD2 matches 7 bases. Germline V gives CDR1 SNHLY, CDR2 FYNNEI. The CDR3 covers 13 residues. J was trimmed by 2 bases and V by 10 bases; bases with no gene match: 8. DNA of the CDR3: TGTGCCACCTACCTAGCGGTTACCTACGAGCAGTACTTC. Translation: CATYLAVTYEQYF.

The gene calls are TRBV12-3 or TRBV12-4 and TRBJ2-7; D possibly corresponds to TRBD1 (6 bases). CDR3 size: 14 residues. V lost 8 bases and J lost 6, with 20 bases in between. The CDR3 loop reads CASRPPGTPFEQYF. The CDR3 nucleotides read TGTGCCAGCCGCCCCCCTGGGACACCCTTCGAGCAGTACTTC.

V usage is TRBV9 and J usage is TRBJ2-1; the match to TRBD2 covers 11 bases. The CDR3 has 15 residues. The V and J ends lost 4 bases and 4 bases, in that order; junction bases with no gene match: 4. CDR1 SGDLS and CDR2 YYNGEE come from the germline V gene. DNA for the CDR3: TGTGCCAGCAGCAGGACTAGCGGGTTTTACAATGAGCAGTTCTTC. This sequence encodes CASSRTSGFYNEQFF.

This clonotype has only a few counts. The chain uses TRBV6-5 and TRBJ1-4; possibly TRBD1 for D (6 bases). Trimming cost V 0 bases and J 8 bases, with 16 bases left between them. Germline V gene sequence: CDR1 MNHEY, CDR2 SVGAGI. CDR3 size: 16 residues. CDR3 coding DNA: TGTGCCAGCAGTTACTCCCGGACAGAAACGTACGAAAAACTGTTTTTT. The encoded protein is CASSYSRTETYEKLFF.

This clonotype was seen a handful of times. The genes are TRBV5-1 and TRBJ2-7; D not resolved. The CDR3 sequence is 13 residues long. Trimming shortened V by 3 bases and J by 3 bases, and 10 bases separated the two germline ends. Per germline, CDR1 SGHRS and CDR2 YFSETQ. The CDR3 coding sequence is TGCGCCAGCAGCTCAGACACATACTACGAGCAGTACTTC. Encoded protein: CASSSDTYYEQYF.

V gene TRBV6-2 or TRBV6-3 combines with J gene TRBJ1-5, with D perhaps matching TRBD1 (5 bases). Between the trimmed V and J ends, which lost 1 base and 1 base, there was a span of 14 bases. CDR1 MNHEY and CDR2 SVGEGT come from the germline V gene. This CDR3 spans 17 amino acids. Written as DNA, the CDR3 is TGTGCCAGCAGTTACTATACGGGGCCATGGAGCAATCAGCCCCAGCATTTT. Translated: CASSYYTGPWSNQPQHF.

The rearrangement uses TRBV5-5 and TRBJ2-5; D is ambiguous. This CDR3 region has 16 residues. The germline V gene has CDR1 SGHKS and CDR2 YYEKEE (reference sequence). V was clipped by 7 bases and J by 2 bases, with 21 bases between them. Here the CDR3 DNA reads TGTGCCAGCCCTGTCCCGGGTGCATCCAAACAAGAGACCCAGTACTTC. It codes for CASPVPGASKQETQYF.

The rearrangement uses TRBV27 and TRBJ2-7; 14 bases match TRBD2. Germline loops: CDR1 MNHEY, CDR2 SMNVEV (reference sequence). This CDR3 is built from 16 residues. The V segment lost 5 bases and the J segment 3 bases; nucleotides outside the gene matches: 6. CDR3 sequence: CASSPGTSGGFYEQYF. Here the CDR3 DNA reads TGTGCCAGCAGTCCGGGGACTAGCGGGGGCTTCTACGAGCAGTACTTC.

This clonotype has only a few counts. This chain links TRBV5-6 with TRBJ1-1; D remains ambiguous. The V and J ends lost 3 bases and 3 bases respectively, with 12 bases between them. This CDR3 is 14 amino acids long. Germline V gene sequence: CDR1 SGHDT, CDR2 YYEEEE. The CDR3 DNA reads TGTGCCAGCAGCTCGAATCCCTCAGACACTGAAGCTTTCTTT. Translation: CASSSNPSDTEAFF.

This clonotype was counted a few times. Since a much larger clone is just one base distant, this may be a read error. The final CDR3 position lacks the conserved phenylalanine or tryptophan, pointing to a likely read error. J is TRBJ1-2 and V is TRBV7-3, with D possibly matching TRBD1 (6 bases). The V end was cut by 5 bases, the J end by 2 bases, with 9 bases between. The CDR3 totals 13 residues. Per germline, CDR1 SGHTA and CDR2 FQGTGA. The CDR3 sequence is CASSPTGNYGYTL. The DNA for the CDR3 is TGTGCCAGCAGCCCAACAGGGAACTATGGCTACACCCTC.

For the CDR3, the DNA is TGCAGCGCCGTCAAATTTAAGAAACAGGGGGCTACTGAAGCTTTCTTT. Translated, it gives CSAVKFKKQGATEAFF. V usage is TRBV29-1 and J usage is TRBJ1-1; 9 bases line up with TRBD1. The CDR3 loop spans 16 amino acids. The ends lost 7 bases at V and 5 bases at J; junction bases unmatched: 17. Germline values: CDR1 SQVTM, CDR2 ANQGSEA.

This rearrangement joins TRBV28 to TRBJ1-4; TRBD1 matches 8 bases. CDR1 MDHEN and CDR2 SYDVKM come from the germline V gene. The V gene end was trimmed by 5 bases and the J gene end by 8 bases; junction bases not matched to a gene: 10. The CDR3 is 15 residues long. This CDR3 is CASSRTDRASEKLFF. Here the CDR3 DNA reads TGTGCCAGCAGTCGAACGGACAGGGCAAGCGAAAAACTGTTTTTT.

This clonotype came up a few times. The chain combines TRBV13 with TRBJ2-5; D is possibly TRBD1 (6 bases). With the DNA end fitting TRBJ2-7 better, the J assignment may be wrong. Germline CDR1 reads PRHDT; CDR2 reads FYEKMQ (reference sequence). CDR3 length: 15 amino acids. The chain's CDR3 is CASSWSKTGNYEQYF. The CDR3 bases are TGTGCCAGCAGCTGGAGCAAGACAGGTAACTACGAGCAGTACTTC.

The sample holds a few counts of this clonotype. The V call is TRBV29-1, the J call TRBJ2-1; TRBD2 agrees at 8 bases. The trim removed 5 bases at V and 4 bases at J, leaving 7 bases unmatched. The CDR3 sequence is 14 residues long. The V gene's germline CDR1 is SQVTM and CDR2 ANQGSEA. The CDR3 bases are TGCAGCGTTCACCAAAGACTAGCGTACAATGAGCAGTTCTTC. It translates to CSVHQRLAYNEQFF.

This chain connects TRBV9 to TRBJ2-1; D possibly corresponds to TRBD2 (5 bases). Germline CDR1 reads SGDLS; CDR2 reads YYNGEE. V was trimmed by 0 bases and J by 6 bases, leaving 16 bases between them. The CDR3 is 16 amino acids. CDR3 sequence: CASSVEGGSLLNEQFF. Written as DNA, the CDR3 is TGTGCCAGCAGCGTAGAAGGCGGGTCACTTCTCAATGAGCAGTTCTTC.

This clonotype was seen more than once but under ten times. The V and J genes are TRBV12-3 or TRBV12-4 and TRBJ1-2, with D possibly being TRBD1 (5 bases). CDR3 length: 13 residues. The ends were cut back, 3 bases at V and 8 bases at J, with 13 bases in the middle. The CDR3 DNA follows: TGTGCCAGCAGTTTTGGGACCCCGCAAGGCTACACCTTC. It is translated as CASSFGTPQGYTF.

This clonotype was recorded a few times. The chain links TRBV25-1 to TRBJ2-3, with D unresolved. CDR1 MGHDK and CDR2 SYGVNS come from the germline V gene. With 1 base removed from V and 4 bases from J, the gap between germline ends came to 9 bases. This CDR3 is built from 14 residues. CDR3 sequence (DNA): TGTGCCAGCAGTGAATGGGCTCGGGCAGATACGCAGTATTTT. It translates to CASSEWARADTQYF.

The chain carries TRBV29-1 and TRBJ2-7, with D unresolved. Trimming shortened V by 6 bases and J by 9 bases, and 18 bases separated the two germline ends. The germline CDR1 and CDR2 sequences are SQVTM and ANQGSEA. CDR3 size: 12 residues. The CDR3 sequence: CSVMGELGRQYF. The CDR3 region has the DNA TGCAGCGTGATGGGCGAACTGGGCCGGCAGTACTTC.

This clonotype has just a few counts. The genes are TRBV19 and TRBJ1-4; TRBD1 matches at 8 bases. This CDR3 spans 15 amino acids. V trimming: 8 bases; J trimming: 8 bases; junction bases outside the gene matches: 13. Germline CDR1 reads LNHDA; CDR2 reads SQIVND (reference sequence). CDR3 in DNA: TGTGCCAGTGCGATACAGGGGGGTACAGCGGAAAAACTGTTTTTT. Translation: CASAIQGGTAEKLFF.

This clonotype was counted ten times or more. The CDR3 region is CASSTSSGPYNEQFF. The CDR3 DNA reads as TGTGCCAGCAGTACCTCTAGCGGACCTTACAATGAGCAGTTCTTC. The chain recombines TRBV28 with TRBJ2-1; 7 positions agree with TRBD2. J was trimmed by 4 bases and V by 5 bases; bases with no gene match: 8. Germline CDR1 reads MDHEN; CDR2 reads SYDVKM. This CDR3 has 15 amino acids.

The rearrangement joins TRBV20-1 to TRBJ2-3; 11 bases align to TRBD1. This CDR3 has 13 residues. The trim removed 8 bases at V and 7 bases at J, leaving 8 bases unmatched. Germline V CDR1 and CDR2: DFQATT, SNEGSKA (reference sequence). This CDR3 reads CSTEDRGLYTQYF. CDR3 nucleotide sequence: TGCAGTACTGAGGACAGGGGGCTATATACGCAGTATTTT.

The genes are TRBV28 and TRBJ1-3, with D hard to call. Germline CDR1 reads MDHEN; CDR2 reads SYDVKM. V lost 2 bases and J 0 bases, leaving 11 bases between the germline ends. The CDR3 has 16 amino acids. For the CDR3, the DNA is TGTGCCAGCAGTTTAGTTAGGAAGCCCTCTGGAAACACCATATATTTT. Protein sequence: CASSLVRKPSGNTIYF.

This clonotype was found a few times. The chain is built from TRBV4-1 and TRBJ2-1; 13 bases fit TRBD2. CDR1 and CDR2 (germline): MGHRA, YSYEKL. There are 19 residues in the CDR3. V gave up 4 bases and J gave up 1 base; unmatched junction bases: 10. The CDR3 loop reads CASSLRTSGSLLSYNEQFF. CDR3 sequence (DNA): TGCGCCAGCAGCCTCCGGACTAGCGGGAGTTTGTTGTCCTACAATGAGCAGTTCTTC.

The V gene is TRBV29-1, the J gene TRBJ2-4; perhaps D is TRBD1 or TRBD2 (5 bases each). Germline values: CDR1 SQVTM, CDR2 ANQGSEA. With 0 bases removed from V and 7 bases from J, the gap between germline ends came to 10 bases. The CDR3 consists of 13 residues. The chain's CDR3 is CSVEEGPRNIQYF. The CDR3 coding sequence is TGCAGCGTTGAAGAGGGACCCAGGAACATTCAGTACTTC.